This is a list of T cell receptor beta chains from one sample in a study of cytomegalovirus exposure and HLA in healthy donors. Assay: immunoSEQ multiplex PCR; the TCRdb copy retains only in-frame clones and omits some. The sample includes roughly 140,000 clones, about 82% of them seen just once. Material: PBMCs. The receptor set was obtained from a woman between 40 and 55 years old in good health and CMV-seropositive. The CDR3 runs from the conserved cysteine through the conserved F or W. The D gene is left open where the match is weak. Size tells how often a clone was seen (once, few, many) or the class of an expanded clone, and some rows leave it out.

d_call	v_call	j_call	clone_size	cdr3_nt	cdr3_aa
NA	TRBV6-1	TRBJ2-7	few	TGTGCCAGCAGTGCCAGGGATAAGCCCGAGCAGTACTTC	CASSARDKPEQYF
TRBD1	TRBV28	TRBJ2-2	NA	TGTGCCAGCAGTTCCCCGACAGGGGCCTGGGGGGAGCTGTTTTTT	CASSSPTGAWGELFF
NA	TRBV28	TRBJ2-7	NA	TGTGCCAGCAGTCCCCGGGACAAAACCTACGAGCAGTACTTC	CASSPRDKTYEQYF
TRBD1	TRBV4-3	TRBJ2-1	NA	TGCGCCAGCAGCATCTGGACAGGGGCTACCTACAATGAGCAGTTCTTC	CASSIWTGATYNEQFF
TRBD2	TRBV27	TRBJ2-5	NA	TGTGCCAGCACCCACCAGATGACTAGCGGGAAGGAGACCCAGTACTTC	CASTHQMTSGKETQYF
TRBD2	TRBV28	TRBJ2-4	NA	TGTGCCAGCAGTGCGGCCGGGAGGGTCAAAAACATTCAGTACTTC	CASSAAGRVKNIQYF
TRBD1	TRBV6-5	TRBJ1-1	NA	TGTGCCAGCACATCAGGGGGCAGCACTGAAGCTTTCTTT	CASTSGGSTEAFF
TRBD1	TRBV7-2	TRBJ2-7	NA	TGTGCCAGCAGCTTCCCGGGACAGGGCGAAAACGAGCAGTACTTC	CASSFPGQGENEQYF
TRBD2	TRBV6-6	TRBJ2-7	NA	TGTGCCAGCAGTTACGCTCAGCGGGGAGCCTACGAGCAGTACTTC	CASSYAQRGAYEQYF
TRBD2	TRBV28	TRBJ2-2	NA	TGTGCCAGCAGTCTCTCCGGTAGCGGGAGCGGGGAGCTGTTTTTT	CASSLSGSGSGELFF
TRBD1	TRBV6-1	TRBJ2-7	NA	TGTGCCAGCAAGAGACAGGGTTCCAACGAGCAGTACTTC	CASKRQGSNEQYF
NA	TRBV4-2	TRBJ1-1	NA	TGTGCCAGCAGCCAAGCAACAGCTTTGAACACTGAAGCTTTCTTT	CASSQATALNTEAFF
TRBD1	TRBV19	TRBJ1-2	NA	TGTGCCAGTAGGCCAGGGGGCACTTACTATGGCTACACCTTC	CASRPGGTYYGYTF
TRBD1	TRBV9	TRBJ1-2	NA	TGTGCCAGCAGCGTAGGAGACAGGGGCATCTATGGCTACACCTTC	CASSVGDRGIYGYTF
TRBD1	TRBV5-5	TRBJ1-1	NA	TGTGCCAGCAGCTCATGGACAGGCATGAACACTGAAGCTTTCTTT	CASSSWTGMNTEAFF